Following are 27 T cell receptor beta chains from one sample sequenced in a study of T cell clonotyping in hematopoietic cell transplantation. The method was immunoSEQ multiplex PCR; TCRdb's version includes in-frame clones alone and lacks a portion of them. Of 27,000 or so clones listed, approximately 95% are singletons. Sequenced sample: peripheral blood mononuclear cells. The receptors originated from a man between 45 and 60 years old in good health. Some clones in this sample may be carry-over from other donors' samples.

This clone has only one observation. The V call is TRBV6-6, the J call TRBJ1-1; 7 nucleotides line up with TRBD1. Per germline, CDR1 MNHNY and CDR2 SVGAGI (reference sequence). J was trimmed by 0 bases and V by 6 bases; bases with no gene match: 7. This CDR3 is 15 amino acids long. CDR3 nucleotides: TGTGCCAGCAGAGATTCGACAGGGATGAACACTGAAGCTTTCTTT. This translates into CASRDSTGMNTEAFF.

This clone showed up just once. This chain joins TRBV30 and TRBJ2-3; possibly TRBD1 or TRBD2 for D (5 bases each). The V and J ends lost 4 bases and 0 bases respectively, with 14 bases between them. The germline CDR1 and CDR2 sequences are GTSNPN and SVGIG (reference sequence). CDR3 length equals 15 residues. The CDR3 region has the DNA TGTGCCTGGAACCGGGACGCAATTAGCACAGATACGCAGTATTTT. This codes for CAWNRDAISTDTQYF.

V gene TRBV19 combines with J gene TRBJ1-5, with a weak D call TRBD1 (5 bases). CDR1 and CDR2 from the germline V gene are LNHDA and SQIVND (reference sequence). Deletions cut 6 bases from V and 4 bases from J, with 16 bases between. The CDR3 length is 15 residues. The CDR3 bases are TGTGCCAGTAGAGCCGGGGGTTATATGAATCAGCCCCAGCATTTT. It is translated as CASRAGGYMNQPQHF.

The rearrangement uses TRBV6-5 and TRBJ2-3; TRBD1 might be the D (5 bases). The germline gives CDR1 MNHEY, CDR2 SVGAGI. The ends were cut back, 2 bases at V and 0 bases at J, with 12 bases in the middle. The length of the CDR3 is 16 residues. The CDR3 loop reads CASSYVAGQSTDTQYF. DNA for the CDR3: TGTGCCAGCAGTTACGTGGCAGGACAAAGCACAGATACGCAGTATTTT.

The chain links TRBV7-3 to TRBJ2-7, with D possibly TRBD2 on 6 matching bases. With 3 bases removed from V and 6 bases from J, the gap between germline ends came to 15 bases. The V gene's germline CDR1 is SGHTA and CDR2 FQGTGA. The CDR3 length is 14 residues. The CDR3 spells CASSLGAGSGEQYF. The CDR3 bases are TGTGCCAGCAGCTTGGGCGCGGGGTCCGGCGAGCAGTACTTC.

This chain connects TRBV9 to TRBJ1-6; TRBD1 is a possible D gene (5 bases). CDR3 length: 15 amino acids. Germline V gene lookup returns CDR1 SGDLS and CDR2 YYNGEE. The V end was cut by 0 bases, the J end by 10 bases, with 14 bases between. CDR3 nucleotides: TGTGCCAGCAGCGTAGAGGGGACCCCAGGGTCACCCCTCCACTTT. This sequence encodes CASSVEGTPGSPLHF.

This clone appeared a single time. The chain employs TRBV4-3 and TRBJ1-3; D uncertain. The CDR3 consists of 16 residues. Per germline, CDR1 LGHNA and CDR2 YSLEER. Trimming cost V 0 bases and J 0 bases, with 9 bases left between them. The CDR3 spells CASSQDTAISGNTIYF. The CDR3 DNA is TGCGCCAGCAGCCAAGATACAGCCATCTCTGGAAACACCATATATTTT.

The genes are TRBV21-1 and TRBJ2-5; the table's TRBD1 call for D was not verified on the DNA. TRBV21-1 is termed a pseudogene. This CDR3 has 14 amino acids. The CDR3 nucleotides read TGTGCCAGCAGCCGGGACAGGGAAGGGGAGACCCAGTACTTC. Its protein product is CASSRDREGETQYF.

This clone came up a few times. V and J are TRBV5-4 and TRBJ1-2; perhaps TRBD1 as D (5 bases). Trimming shortened V by 4 bases and J by 9 bases, and 16 bases separated the two germline ends. The CDR3 runs 13 residues. CDR1 and CDR2 from the germline V gene are SGHNT and YYREEE (reference sequence). The CDR3 sequence is CASSPGTPDSYTF. CDR3 nucleotides: TGTGCCAGCAGCCCCGGGACTCCCGATAGCTACACCTTC.

The CDR3 sequence: CASSYQQSYEQYF. The CDR3 DNA follows: TGTGCCAGCAGTTACCAGCAATCCTACGAGCAGTACTTC. The chain employs TRBV6-6 and TRBJ2-7; no definite D call. Per the germline V gene, CDR1 is MNHNY and CDR2 is SVGAGI (reference sequence). The CDR3 extends over 13 amino acids. Trimming removed 2 bases from V and 1 base from J, with 6 bases in between.

The J gene is TRBJ1-1, the V gene TRBV5-4; no reliable D call. Trimming left V 3 bases short and J 0 bases short, with 12 bases between. This CDR3 is built from 15 residues. The germline CDR1 and CDR2 sequences are SGHNT and YYREEE (reference sequence). The CDR3: CASSSAEILNTEAFF. CDR3 DNA: TGTGCCAGCAGCTCGGCGGAGATCTTGAACACTGAAGCTTTCTTT.

V and J are TRBV30 and TRBJ2-7; perhaps TRBD2 as D (6 bases). Trimming stripped 0 bases from V and 0 bases from J, with 12 bases between. The CDR3 has 15 residues. CDR1 and CDR2 from the germline V gene are GTSNPN and SVGIG (reference sequence). The CDR3 bases are TGTGCCTGGAGTGTACGCGGGGCCGTCTCCTACGAGCAGTACTTC. It is translated as CAWSVRGAVSYEQYF.

J is TRBJ1-5 and V is TRBV20-1, with D hard to call. The CDR3 has 10 residues. In germline, CDR1 is DFQATT, CDR2 SNEGSKA (reference sequence). In DNA, the CDR3 is TGCATAGGACGGCCTCAGCCCCAGCATTTT. It encodes CIGRPQPQHF.

The CDR3, as DNA: TGTGCCATCAATCCACAGGGATCTAACTATGGCTACACCTTC. Its protein product is CAINPQGSNYGYTF. This rearrangement joins TRBV10-3 to TRBJ1-2, with D possibly TRBD1 on 6 matching bases. Trimming shortened V by 7 bases and J by 0 bases, and 12 bases separated the two germline ends. CDR1 ENHRY and CDR2 SYGVKD come from the germline V gene. This CDR3 has 14 residues.

This chain joins TRBV28 and TRBJ1-1; D unresolved. There are 16 residues in the CDR3. The germline V gene encodes CDR1 MDHEN and CDR2 SYDVKM. V gave up 7 bases and J gave up 5 bases, with 23 bases separating them. The DNA of the CDR3 is TGTGCCAGCATTACGAGTAGTGAGGCTGGGATTACTGAAGCTTTCTTT. This codes for CASITSSEAGITEAFF.

CDR3 region: CAWSPGQPNQPQHF. DNA of the CDR3: TGTGCCTGGAGTCCCGGACAGCCTAATCAGCCCCAGCATTTT. The chain uses TRBV30 and TRBJ1-5; perhaps TRBD1 as D (6 bases). CDR1 and CDR2 (germline): GTSNPN, SVGIG (reference sequence). V was pared by 2 bases and J by 4 bases, with 12 bases between. CDR3 length: 14 residues. Full variable domain (missing parts from reference TRBV30 and TRBJ1-5): SQTIHQWPATLVQPVGSPLSLECTVEGTSNPNLYWYRQAAGRGLQLLFYSVGIGQISSEVPQNLSASRPQDRQFILSSKKLLLSDSGFYLCAWSPGQPNQPQHFGDGTRLSIL.

The chain combines TRBV21-1 with TRBJ2-7; the tabulated D call, TRBD1, remains unverified against the DNA. TRBV21-1 has pseudogene status. CDR3 size: 13 residues. The CDR3 DNA follows: TGTGCCAGCAGCAAGGGGACAGTCTACGAGCAGTACTTC. Amino acids: CASSKGTVYEQYF.

J is TRBJ1-2 and V is TRBV30; 8 nucleotides agree with TRBD1. Germline CDR1 GTSNPN, CDR2 SVGIG (reference sequence). J was trimmed by 4 bases and V by 4 bases; bases with no gene match: 5. The CDR3 has 13 amino acids. The CDR3 protein is CAWITDRAYGYTF. The CDR3 bases are TGTGCCTGGATTACGGACAGGGCCTATGGCTACACCTTC.

The V and J genes are TRBV7-9 and TRBJ1-5; TRBD1 matches 7 bases. The CDR3 has 17 residues. The ends lost 1 base at V and 0 bases at J; junction bases unmatched: 6. From germline, CDR1 is SEHNR and CDR2 FQNEAQ (reference sequence). The CDR3 reads CASSLGDSPYSNQPQHF. CDR3 nucleotide sequence: TGTGCCAGCAGCTTAGGGGACAGTCCCTATAGCAATCAGCCCCAGCATTTT.

The rearrangement uses TRBV7-2 and TRBJ2-7; D may match TRBD1 or TRBD2 (6 bases each). V gave up 2 bases and J gave up 2 bases, with 16 bases separating them. This CDR3 has 16 residues. In germline, CDR1 is SGHTA, CDR2 FQGNSA. CDR3 protein: CASSLRSRGAAYEQYF. In DNA, the CDR3 is TGTGCCAGCAGCTTACGATCTAGGGGGGCGGCCTACGAGCAGTACTTC.

The gene calls are TRBV4-1 and TRBJ2-7, with D possibly matching TRBD1 (5 bases). The CDR3 spans 18 residues. Germline CDR1 MGHRA, CDR2 YSYEKL. Deletions cut 0 bases from V and 2 bases from J, with 20 bases between. CDR3 sequence reads: CASSQEPMQGDTPYEQYF. CDR3 sequence (DNA): TGCGCCAGCAGCCAAGAACCAATGCAGGGCGATACCCCCTACGAGCAGTACTTC.

V gene TRBV5-1 combines with J gene TRBJ2-7; 7 bases are a match to TRBD2. Germline V lookup: CDR1 SGHRS, CDR2 YFSETQ. CDR3 length equals 14 residues. Trimming at V came to 1 base and at J to 1 base, leaving 2 bases not matched to a gene. This CDR3 is CASSLSGASYEQYF. The CDR3, as DNA: TGCGCCAGCAGCTTGAGCGGGGCGTCCTACGAGCAGTACTTC.

V and J are TRBV2 and TRBJ1-2; 8 positions agree with TRBD1. CDR3 size: 14 residues. With 6 bases clipped from V and 3 bases from J, the junction kept 6 bases outside the gene matches. Germline CDR1 SNHLY, CDR2 FYNNEI. The CDR3 reads CASSAGQGHYGYTF. CDR3 sequence (DNA): TGTGCCAGCAGCGCTGGACAGGGCCACTATGGCTACACCTTC.

The chain employs TRBV4-3 and TRBJ2-7, with a tentative D call TRBD2 (5 bases). The CDR3 length is 13 residues. Per germline, CDR1 LGHNA and CDR2 YSLEER. The V gene lost 0 bases and the J gene lost 3 bases, with 6 bases spanning the gap. CDR3 protein: CASSQDRGYEQYF. In DNA, the CDR3 is TGCGCCAGCAGCCAAGACCGGGGCTACGAGCAGTACTTC.

This chain joins TRBV6-1 and TRBJ1-2, with a weak D call TRBD1 (6 bases). The CDR3 runs 17 residues. The germline V gene encodes CDR1 MNHNS and CDR2 SASEGT. Trimming took 0 bases from V and 1 from J, leaving 15 bases between them. CDR3 loop: CASSEAQGITNNYGYTF. Written as DNA, the CDR3 is TGTGCCAGCAGTGAAGCTCAGGGGATCACGAATAACTATGGCTACACCTTC.

This CDR3 reads CASSYPLGSGSEKLFF. CDR3 coding DNA: TGTGCCAGCAGCTACCCCCTAGGGTCCGGGAGTGAAAAACTGTTTTTT. The rearrangement links TRBV11-2 to TRBJ1-4; D is ambiguous. The CDR3 has 16 residues. Trimming took 4 bases from V and 7 from J, leaving 19 bases between them. Germline values: CDR1 SGHAT, CDR2 FQNNGV.

The rearrangement links TRBV9 to TRBJ1-4; D is possibly TRBD1 (5 bases). The V end was cut by 0 bases, the J end by 7 bases, with 19 bases between. The CDR3 consists of 17 residues. Germline CDR1 and CDR2: SGDLS and YYNGEE. Here the CDR3 DNA reads TGTGCCAGCAGCGTAGCCGGGACCTCCGCGCCCGGTGAAAAACTGTTTTTT. Protein product: CASSVAGTSAPGEKLFF.